Given below is one T cell receptor beta chain in context. Primers for the PCR totalled 60 Vbeta and 13 Jbeta. Repertoires were generated with immunoSEQ multiplex PCR, while TCRdb's copy carries only in-frame clones and drops some. In the table there are roughly 83,000 clones, roughly 77% of which are singletons. These data belong to a study of cytomegalovirus exposure and HLA in healthy donors. Study summary: Among 150 million to 200 million T cells, an earlier analysis found roughly 100 million unique TCR beta sequences.

V lost 1 base and J lost 4; bases outside the gene matches: 3. This CDR3 is built from 14 residues. Looked up from germline, CDR1 is MGHRA and CDR2 is YSYEKL. The rearrangement joins TRBV4-1 to TRBJ2-5, with 7 bases identical to TRBD2. Sequencing input: PBMCs. The sequence derives from a man in his 60s in good health and CMV-seronegative. The CDR3 reads CASSQGEGGETQYF. In DNA, the CDR3 is TGCGCCAGCAGCCAAGGGGAGGGAGGAGAGACCCAGTACTTC.